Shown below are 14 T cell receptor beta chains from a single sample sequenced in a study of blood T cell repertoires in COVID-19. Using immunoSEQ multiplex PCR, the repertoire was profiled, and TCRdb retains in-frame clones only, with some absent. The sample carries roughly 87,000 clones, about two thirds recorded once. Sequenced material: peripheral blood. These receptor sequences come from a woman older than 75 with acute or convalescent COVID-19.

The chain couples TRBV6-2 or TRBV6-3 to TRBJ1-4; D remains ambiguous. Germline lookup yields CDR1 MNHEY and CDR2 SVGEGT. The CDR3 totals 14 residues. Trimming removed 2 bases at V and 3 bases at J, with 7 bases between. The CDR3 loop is CASSYDGANEKLFF. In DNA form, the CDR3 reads TGTGCCAGCAGTTACGACGGAGCTAATGAAAAACTGTTTTTT.

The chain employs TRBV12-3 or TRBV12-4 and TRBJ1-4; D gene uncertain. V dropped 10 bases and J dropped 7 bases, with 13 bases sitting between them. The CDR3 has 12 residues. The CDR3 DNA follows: TGTGCCACCTCGGGTATGGGTGAAAAACTGTTTTTT. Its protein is CATSGMGEKLFF.

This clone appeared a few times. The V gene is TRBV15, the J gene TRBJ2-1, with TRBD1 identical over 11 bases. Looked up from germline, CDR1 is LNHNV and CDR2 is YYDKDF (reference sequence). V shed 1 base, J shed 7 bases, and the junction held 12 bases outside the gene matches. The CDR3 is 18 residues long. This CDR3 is CATSRGQWTGTGGNEQFF. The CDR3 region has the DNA TGTGCCACCAGCAGAGGACAATGGACCGGGACAGGGGGAAATGAGCAGTTCTTC.

As DNA, the CDR3 is TGTGCCAGCAGCCCCACGGGGGCAACTAATGAAAAACTGTTTTTT. Amino acids: CASSPTGATNEKLFF. V usage is TRBV7-3 and J usage is TRBJ1-4; D is perhaps TRBD1 (5 bases). This CDR3 spans 15 amino acids. V dropped 5 bases and J dropped 0 bases, with 10 bases sitting between them. Germline lookup yields CDR1 SGHTA and CDR2 FQGTGA.

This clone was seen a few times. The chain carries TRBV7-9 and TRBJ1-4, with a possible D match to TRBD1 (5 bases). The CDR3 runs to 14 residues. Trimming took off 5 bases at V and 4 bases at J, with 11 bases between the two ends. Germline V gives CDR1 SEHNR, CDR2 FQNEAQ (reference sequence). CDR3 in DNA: TGTGCCAGCAGCCTCGCGGGACTTAATGAAAAACTGTTTTTT. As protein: CASSLAGLNEKLFF.

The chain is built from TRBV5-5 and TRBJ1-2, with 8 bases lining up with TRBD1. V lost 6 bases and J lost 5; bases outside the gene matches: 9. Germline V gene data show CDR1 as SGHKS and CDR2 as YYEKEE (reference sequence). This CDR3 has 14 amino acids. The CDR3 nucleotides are TGTGCCAGCATCCTACAGGGGGAGGGATATGGCTACACCTTC. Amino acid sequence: CASILQGEGYGYTF. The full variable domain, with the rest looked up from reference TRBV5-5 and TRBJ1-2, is DAGVTQSPTHLIKTRGQQVTLRCSPISGHKSVSWYQQVLGQGPQFIFQYYEKEERGRGNFPDRFSARQFPNYSSELNVNALLLGDSALYLCASILQGEGYGYTFGSGTRLTVV.

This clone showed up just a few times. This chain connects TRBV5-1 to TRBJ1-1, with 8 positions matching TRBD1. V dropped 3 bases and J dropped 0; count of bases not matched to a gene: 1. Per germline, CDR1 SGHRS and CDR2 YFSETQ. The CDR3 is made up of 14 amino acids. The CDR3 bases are TGCGCCAGCAGCTACAGGGGGATGAACACTGAAGCTTTCTTT. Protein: CASSYRGMNTEAFF.

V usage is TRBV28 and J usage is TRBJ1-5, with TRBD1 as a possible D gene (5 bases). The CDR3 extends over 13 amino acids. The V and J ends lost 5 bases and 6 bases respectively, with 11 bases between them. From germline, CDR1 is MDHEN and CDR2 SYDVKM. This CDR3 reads CASSPWGGQPQHF. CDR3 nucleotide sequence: TGTGCCAGCAGTCCCTGGGGGGGTCAGCCCCAGCATTTT.

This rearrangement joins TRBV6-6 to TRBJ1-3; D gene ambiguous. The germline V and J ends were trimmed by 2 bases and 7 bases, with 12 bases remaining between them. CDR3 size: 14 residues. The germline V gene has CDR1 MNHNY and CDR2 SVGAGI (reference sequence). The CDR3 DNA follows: TGTGCCAGCAGTTACAGATCCCCCGCGAACACCATATATTTT. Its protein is CASSYRSPANTIYF.

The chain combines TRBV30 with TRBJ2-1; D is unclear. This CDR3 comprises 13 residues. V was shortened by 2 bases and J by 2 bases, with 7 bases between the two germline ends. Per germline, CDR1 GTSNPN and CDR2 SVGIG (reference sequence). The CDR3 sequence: CAWSLAPYNEQFF. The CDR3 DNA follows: TGTGCCTGGAGTTTGGCTCCCTACAATGAGCAGTTCTTC.

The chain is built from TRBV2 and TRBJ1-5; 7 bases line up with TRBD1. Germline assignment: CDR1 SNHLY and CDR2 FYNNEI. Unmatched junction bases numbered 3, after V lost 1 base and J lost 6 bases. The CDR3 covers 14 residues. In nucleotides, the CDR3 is TGTGCCAGCAGTGAAGGTTACAGGGGTCAGCCCCAGCATTTT. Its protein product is CASSEGYRGQPQHF.

CDR3 bases: TGTGCCAGCTCTCCTAGCGGGGATGGGTCAGATACGCAGTATTTT. Its translation: CASSPSGDGSDTQYF. The V call is TRBV18, the J call TRBJ2-3, with 9 bases that match TRBD2. The CDR3 covers 15 residues. With V trimmed by 6 bases and J by 4 bases, 8 bases remained unmatched. In germline, CDR1 is KGHSH, CDR2 LQKENI.

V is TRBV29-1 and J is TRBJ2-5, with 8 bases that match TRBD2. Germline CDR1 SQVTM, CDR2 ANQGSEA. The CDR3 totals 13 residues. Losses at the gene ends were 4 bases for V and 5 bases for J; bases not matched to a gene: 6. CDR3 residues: CSVAGTRGETQYF. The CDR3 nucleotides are TGCAGCGTTGCCGGGACTAGGGGGGAGACCCAGTACTTC. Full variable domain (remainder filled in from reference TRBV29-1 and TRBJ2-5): SAVISQKPSRDICQRGTSLTIQCQVDSQVTMMFWYRQQPGQSLTLIATANQGSEATYESGFVIDKFPISRPNLTFSTLTVSNMSPEDSSIYLCSVAGTRGETQYFGPGTRLLVL.

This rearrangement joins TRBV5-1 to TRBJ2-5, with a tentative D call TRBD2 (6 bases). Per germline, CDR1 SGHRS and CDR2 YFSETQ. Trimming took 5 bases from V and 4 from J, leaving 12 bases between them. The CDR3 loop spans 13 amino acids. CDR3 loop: CASSWDSGETQYF. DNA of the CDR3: TGCGCCAGCAGTTGGGACTCGGGAGAGACCCAGTACTTC.